This T cell receptor beta chain was sequenced for a study of identical twins (dated by TCRdb to the mid-2010s). Study-wide context: TCR alpha and beta repertoires from monozygotic twins, unrelated adults of various ages and cord blood were deep-sequenced to test whether fetal clonotypes persist. To rule out contamination, replicate twin experiments were performed at different times with different library preparation protocols.

Only healthy Caucasian donors were included. Results and caveats for the whole study, not just this receptor: Because the same donors could not be followed over many years, the conclusions depended on cross-sectional statistical analysis. In monozygotic twins, recombination models systematically underestimated out-of-frame TCR alpha sharing, but the models matched the sharing seen between unrelated individuals. Compared with coincidental sharing between unrelated individuals, out-of-frame TCR alpha sequences shared between twins showed an excess of sequences with low generation probability. The excess sharing between twins in beta out-of-frame sequences was weaker because fewer shared sequences reduced the signal-to-noise ratio. Abundant cord blood beta clonotypes carried fewer insertions; young adult naive repertoires showed a weaker similar trend, while memory repertoires showed none. Invariant T cells such as MAIT and iNKT could partly confound zero-insertion analyses, though diverse VJ usage argued against this for most clonotypes.

A remark on this clonotype: Its binding antigen is unknown. Per-base qualities were not stored, and no clone one base away is much larger.

Reading the germline V gene gives CDR1 SQVTM and CDR2 ANQGSEA. Spanning cysteine to phenylalanine, the CDR3 consists of 14 amino acids. Only the CDR3 DNA is retained, 42 bases long and in frame from the first base. The library was produced with 5' RACE. The data were produced on an Illumina HiSeq 2000. A universal primer binding site was added through template switching, and the final cDNA carried a unique molecular identifier so that TCR cDNA molecules could be counted accurately. Specific primers in the conserved constant-segment region were used to synthesize first-strand cDNA for TCR alpha and beta chains. To control for contamination, each cDNA library was double barcoded with a SMART-Mk sample barcode plus Illumina barcodes. TruSeq adapter sequences and Illumina sample barcodes were added in two successive PCR steps. TCR alpha and beta cDNA libraries were sequenced on the Illumina HiSeq platform with custom primers. Per the original workflow: Raw reads were processed with MiGEC to extract unique molecular identifiers, and MiXCR was used to determine CDR3 positions. For each individual, recombination models were inferred using an EM algorithm with the repgenHMM and IGoR tools. Shared clonotypes were analyzed with the tcR package in R, and sharing was normalized by the product of cloneset sizes. To study raw recombination without the effects of thymic and clonal selection, out-of-frame nonproductive sequences were analyzed. Clones were called with MiXCR by TCRdb after fastp trimmed the public reads at Q25, and only in-frame beta chains were retained. Rows are combined by CDR3 protein, so each entry shows the most common genes and DNA. What appears here as the V and J calls and clone size reflects TCRdb's work, not the paper's. The sample records roughly 1.6 million distinct CDR3 sequences, around 29% of which are singletons. The top ten constitute about 0.3% of the sample.

The receptor was isolated from a newborn girl in good health. The sample was cord blood. The sequence links TRBV29-1 to TRBJ2-4; the D gene is possibly TRBD1, with 6 bases matching. The DNA end is a closer match to TRBJ2-7, so the J assignment may be wrong. The CDR3 protein is CSVLRAGAPYEQYF. The DNA reads TGCAGCGTCCTCCGGGCAGGGGCCCCTTACGAGCAGTACTTC.